This T cell receptor beta chain was sequenced in a study of OX40 agonist ivuxolimab in advanced cancers. In the study overall: Ivuxolimab was an agonistic, fully human IgG2 monoclonal antibody directed against OX40 (CD134), a costimulatory receptor. Intravenous ivuxolimab was administered to patients every 2 weeks at six dose levels: 0.01, 0.1, 0.3, 1.5, 3 and 10 mg/kg. Among the 50 to 55 dose-escalation patients, 19 had hepatocellular carcinoma, approximately 15 melanoma, 9 renal cell carcinoma and 9 head and neck cancer. The dose-escalation cohort was about 83% male with a mean age of about 65 years, ranging from 23 to 79. Prior anti-PD-1, anti-PD-L1 or anti-CTLA-4 therapy was permitted, and about two fifths of dose-escalation patients had received checkpoint inhibitors. Partial responses occurred in three dose-escalation patients, of whom one had hepatocellular carcinoma and two had cutaneous melanoma. The purpose of peripheral TCRbeta sequencing was to test whether ivuxolimab changed TCR sequence diversity and led to clonal T-cell expansion. The paper describes the monotherapy dose-escalation part (N of about 47 patients) of the phase I trial of ivuxolimab.

The CDR3 runs 17 amino acids, cysteine and phenylalanine included. Only the CDR3 portion is preserved as DNA: 51 bases, with reading frame beginning at the first base. The V end gives up 3 bases and the J end 0 bases, leaving 8 bases in the junction not matched to a gene. As encoded in the germline V gene, CDR1 is ENHRY while CDR2 is SYGVKD. Genomic DNA was extracted from sorted cells for sequencing of the TCRbeta CDR3 region. The immunoSEQ Assay was used to sequence the TCRbeta CDR3 regions. TCRdb obtained this table from immuneACCESS and retained in-frame rearrangements with V and J assigned. These tables miss some clones; where compared with another copy, unresolved V genes account for less than half of the shortfall, and the remainder is unexplained. Counted in this sample were more than 25,000 clones; around nine tenths of them appeared once. Over 7.5% of the sample is in the top ten clones.

The trial excluded patients who had a history of autoimmune disease or who were on systemic immunosuppression. Peripheral blood for TCR sequencing was drawn from every dose cohort at baseline, at cycle 4 day 1 and at cycle 7 day 1. The samples were drawn from a first-in-human, open-label, multicenter phase I dose-escalation trial of ivuxolimab. Adults with locally advanced or metastatic melanoma, renal cell, hepatocellular, or head and neck squamous cell carcinoma were enrolled in the trial. Before TCR sequencing, CD4+ T cells and CD8+ T cells were sorted from peripheral blood as separate populations. Overall study outcomes, separate from this receptor: Antigen specificity was not determined for the clonally expanded peripheral T cells. Low levels of normalized T-cell clonal expansion were also seen in some patients who did not respond. At doses of 0.1 to 3.0 mg/kg, clonal expansion of both CD4+ and CD8+ blood T cells was observed from baseline to week 6. Partial responders in the 0.1-3.0 mg/kg groups had among the lowest normalized peripheral clonal expansion, especially among CD8+ T cells. On average, CD8+ T cells showed more expanded clones than CD4+ T cells after ivuxolimab.

Turning to this clone: Its antigen is unknown. Base qualities were left out, and no much larger clone turns up one base away.

Sequenced material: CD4+ or CD8+ T cells sorted from blood, taken in a trial of the OX40 agonist ivuxolimab. This sequence was found in an adult with an advanced solid tumor such as melanoma, head and neck, liver or kidney cancer. The chain uses TRBV10-3 and TRBJ2-3, with TRBD2 matching 8 junction bases. Read as DNA, the sequence is TGTGCCATCAGTGATCGGGGGGGGGCTGGTAGCACAGATACGCAGTATTTT. It translates to CAISDRGGAGSTDTQYF.